These 21 T cell receptor beta chains originate from one sample sequenced in a study of tumor-infiltrating lymphocytes in localized non-small cell lung cancer. Profiling relied on immunoSEQ multiplex PCR, and the TCRdb table lists in-frame clones only, not all of them. The data show about 16,000 clones, about 69% seen once. Sequencing was done on a sample of lung tumor tissue. The receptors derive from a human donor with non-small cell lung cancer.

The chain employs TRBV28 and TRBJ1-5; D is unclear. Germline CDR1 MDHEN, CDR2 SYDVKM. V shed 2 bases and J shed 1 base, with 6 bases lying between them. The length of the CDR3 is 14 residues. CDR3: CASSLSQSNQPQHF. The CDR3 coding sequence is TGTGCCAGCAGTTTAAGCCAGAGCAATCAGCCCCAGCATTTT.

This rearrangement joins TRBV2 to TRBJ2-3; TRBD2 matches 8 bases. Per germline, CDR1 SNHLY and CDR2 FYNNEI. V was pared by 6 bases and J by 4 bases, with 15 bases of the junction left unmatched. This CDR3 has 17 amino acids. The CDR3 sequence: CASSPSGVAGPSDTQYF. DNA for the CDR3: TGTGCCAGCAGCCCCTCGGGGGTAGCGGGGCCCTCAGATACGCAGTATTTT.

V gene TRBV14 combines with J gene TRBJ2-1; perhaps TRBD2 as D (6 bases). Between the trimmed V and J ends, which lost 0 bases and 0 bases, there was a span of 9 bases. This CDR3 region has 16 residues. The germline V gene has CDR1 SGHDN and CDR2 FVKESK. CDR3 coding DNA: TGTGCCAGCAGCCAAGAAACGGGGGACTCCTACAATGAGCAGTTCTTC. Translating it yields CASSQETGDSYNEQFF.

The chain combines TRBV28 with TRBJ2-7; D is perhaps TRBD1 or TRBD2 (5 bases each). V was trimmed by 8 bases and J by 7 bases, leaving 6 bases between them. The CDR3 spans 9 residues. Germline V gene lookup returns CDR1 MDHEN and CDR2 SYDVKM. The CDR3 reads CASGGEQYF. CDR3 sequence (DNA): TGTGCCAGCGGGGGAGAGCAGTACTTC. Together with reference TRBV28 and TRBJ2-7, the CDR3 gives the full variable domain: DVKVTQSSRYLVKRTGEKVFLECVQDMDHENMFWYRQDPGLGLRLIYFSYDVKMKEKGDIPEGYSVSREKKERFSLILESASTNQTSMYLCASGGEQYFGPGTRLTVT.

The chain couples TRBV25-1 to TRBJ1-4; 9 bases are shared with TRBD1. The CDR3 runs 17 residues. CDR1 and CDR2 from the germline V gene are MGHDK and SYGVNS. The V and J ends lost 2 bases and 2 bases, in that order; junction bases with no gene match: 6. The CDR3 loop reads CASSEPQQGATNEKLFF. CDR3 DNA sequence: TGTGCCAGCAGTGAACCCCAACAGGGGGCCACTAATGAAAAACTGTTTTTT.

This chain joins TRBV6-4 and TRBJ2-2; 10 nucleotides agree with TRBD2. This CDR3 has 15 amino acids. J was trimmed by 6 bases and V by 5 bases; bases with no gene match: 6. Per the germline V gene, CDR1 is MRHNA and CDR2 is SNTAGT. The CDR3 protein is CASSRTSGWAGELFF. Here the CDR3 DNA reads TGTGCCAGCAGTAGGACTAGCGGTTGGGCCGGGGAGCTGTTTTTT.

V and J are TRBV19 and TRBJ2-7; TRBD2 agrees at 8 bases. V lost 2 bases to trimming and J lost 7 bases; unmatched junction nucleotides: 7. Germline V lookup: CDR1 LNHDA, CDR2 SQIVND (reference sequence). This CDR3 comprises 14 residues. CDR3 nucleotides: TGTGCCAGTAGTATACAAGCGGGGGCTGGGGAGCAGTACTTC. This codes for CASSIQAGAGEQYF.

The chain employs TRBV2 and TRBJ2-5; D remains unclear. The CDR3 consists of 14 residues. V was shortened by 9 bases and J by 10 bases, with 24 bases between the two germline ends. The germline gives CDR1 SNHLY, CDR2 FYNNEI. The CDR3 region has the DNA TGTGCCAGTGCCCTCCAAGGCCAACAATCCGACCAGTACTTC. Translated: CASALQGQQSDQYF.

The genes are TRBV13 and TRBJ1-2; D unresolved. CDR3 length: 12 amino acids. The V end lost 5 bases, the J end lost 4 bases, and 8 bases lay between the germline ends. The germline V gene has CDR1 PRHDT and CDR2 FYEKMQ (reference sequence). CDR3 bases: TGTGCCAGCAGCCCCGGTTTCTATGGCTACACCTTC. This sequence encodes CASSPGFYGYTF.

The V and J genes are TRBV6-1 and TRBJ1-2, with unresolved D. The CDR3 consists of 12 residues. Germline CDR1 MNHNS, CDR2 SASEGT. Trimming stripped 6 bases from V and 8 bases from J, with 13 bases between. CDR3 loop: CASRDDLRGYTF. CDR3 bases: TGTGCCAGCAGGGACGACTTGAGAGGCTACACCTTC.

The rearrangement joins TRBV30 to TRBJ1-5; D uncertain. Germline V gene data show CDR1 as GTSNPN and CDR2 as SVGIG (reference sequence). The CDR3 has 13 amino acids. Trimming took off 0 bases at V and 4 bases at J, with 7 bases between the two ends. The CDR3 reads CAWSVAGNQPQHF. The CDR3 DNA reads TGTGCCTGGAGTGTAGCCGGTAATCAGCCCCAGCATTTT.

This clone is a singleton in its sample. The CDR3 region is CASSLGFSGGDTQYF. Here the CDR3 DNA reads TGTGCCAGCAGCTTGGGATTTTCTGGAGGAGATACGCAGTATTTT. The chain combines TRBV5-4 with TRBJ2-3, with D possibly matching TRBD2 (5 bases). Trimming stripped 0 bases from V and 5 bases from J, with 13 bases between. The CDR3 contains 15 residues. CDR1 and CDR2 from the germline V gene are SGHNT and YYREEE (reference sequence).

The chain carries TRBV4-2 and TRBJ2-3, with D unresolved. The CDR3 has 12 amino acids. Germline CDR1 is LGHNA and CDR2 is YNFKEQ. V lost 2 bases to trimming and J lost 6 bases, with 6 bases between them. This chain's CDR3 is CASSQHADTQYF. CDR3 DNA: TGTGCCAGCAGCCAACACGCGGATACGCAGTATTTT.

The CDR3 bases are TGTGCCAGCAGCAAAAAATGGGAAGACACTGAAGCTTTCTTT. Its protein product is CASSKKWEDTEAFF. The rearrangement joins TRBV11-2 to TRBJ1-1; D is undetermined. The V gene's germline CDR1 is SGHAT and CDR2 FQNNGV. V shed 5 bases and J shed 3 bases, with 13 bases lying between them. The CDR3 is made up of 14 amino acids.

The CDR3 loop reads CASSLWGQPHETQYF. The CDR3 coding sequence is TGCGCCAGCAGCTTGTGGGGGCAGCCCCATGAGACCCAGTACTTC. The rearrangement links TRBV5-1 to TRBJ2-5, with D maybe TRBD1 (6 bases). This CDR3 region has 15 residues. Trimming pared 1 base from V and 5 bases from J, leaving 15 bases between. Per the germline V gene, CDR1 is SGHRS and CDR2 is YFSETQ.

The chain uses TRBV5-4 and TRBJ2-7, with D possibly matching TRBD2 (5 bases). Germline V lookup: CDR1 SGHNT, CDR2 YYREEE (reference sequence). The CDR3 loop spans 13 amino acids. V was cut by 1 base and J by 2 bases, with 7 bases left in between. This CDR3 reads CASSLPGTYEQYF. In DNA form, the CDR3 reads TGTGCCAGCAGCTTGCCGGGGACCTACGAGCAGTACTTC.

J is TRBJ1-4 and V is TRBV9; possible D gene TRBD1, 6 bases. Germline lookup yields CDR1 SGDLS and CDR2 YYNGEE. V was trimmed by 0 bases and J by 7 bases, leaving 13 bases between them. The CDR3 totals 15 residues. CDR3 residues: CASSVGVGGREKLFF. The CDR3 DNA sequence: TGTGCCAGCAGCGTAGGCGTCGGGGGCCGTGAAAAACTGTTTTTT.

The genes are TRBV28 and TRBJ2-7; D possibly corresponds to TRBD2 (6 bases). Germline V gene lookup returns CDR1 MDHEN and CDR2 SYDVKM. Trimming took off 4 bases at V and 4 bases at J, with 17 bases between the two ends. CDR3 size: 15 residues. The CDR3 DNA reads as TGTGCCAGCAGTTCCCCCCGGGGGTCACGGTACGAGCAGTACTTC. Protein sequence: CASSSPRGSRYEQYF.

The chain uses TRBV19 and TRBJ1-5; D unclear. Trimming took 5 bases from V and 1 from J, leaving 12 bases between them. The CDR3 is made up of 15 amino acids. Germline V gives CDR1 LNHDA, CDR2 SQIVND (reference sequence). The CDR3 DNA follows: TGTGCCAGTAGTCCGCGGGTCTTGAGCAATCAGCCCCAGCATTTT. Translating gives CASSPRVLSNQPQHF.

The chain has TRBV2 and TRBJ1-2; tentatively, D is TRBD1 (5 bases). V was cut by 8 bases and J by 0 bases, with 13 bases left in between. Germline V gives CDR1 SNHLY, CDR2 FYNNEI. The CDR3 runs to 14 residues. The CDR3 reads CASAREIANYGYTF. For the CDR3, the DNA is TGTGCCAGCGCCAGGGAAATAGCTAACTATGGCTACACCTTC.

This clone was seen a few times. V is TRBV27 and J is TRBJ2-7; D not resolved. V gave up 0 bases and J gave up 6 bases, with 12 bases separating them. From germline, CDR1 is MNHEY and CDR2 SMNVEV (reference sequence). CDR3 size: 14 residues. The CDR3 region is CASSLSMGLAEQYF. Here the CDR3 DNA reads TGTGCCAGCAGTTTATCGATGGGGTTAGCCGAGCAGTACTTC.